This T cell receptor (beta chain) comes out of a study of response to subunit inactivated influenza vaccine. TCRdb reprocessed the RT-PCR reads via MiXCR and lists one record per CDR3 protein. The sample holds 750,000 to 850,000 distinct CDR3 sequences; under 20% are singletons and the top ten take 9.5% to 13%. This clonotype has only a few counts. The input for sequencing was PBMCs from blood, taken about 5 days after vaccination. This TCR came from a middle-aged man who received an inactivated influenza vaccine.

CDR3 residues: CASSPRAGAYEQYF. CDR3 nucleotide sequence: TGTGCCAGCTCGCCCCGGGCAGGGGCCTACGAGCAGTACTTC. The chain employs TRBV18 and TRBJ2-7; a possible D gene is TRBD1 (6 bases). CDR3 size: 14 residues. Germline loops: CDR1 KGHSH, CDR2 LQKENI. V lost 6 bases and J lost 2, with 14 bases in between.